This T cell receptor (beta chain) was retrieved from a study of blood T cell repertoires in COVID-19. One Seattle source followed patients from active infection through their disease course. The assay was immunoSEQ multiplex PCR, and TCRdb's table has in-frame clones only and misses some. The sample lists around 160,000 clones, just under 90% seen once, with about 9.4% in the top ten. Trimming left V 4 bases short and J 0 bases short, with 15 bases between. The CDR3 is 17 amino acids. Germline CDR1 and CDR2: KGHDR and SFDVKD. The source material was peripheral blood. The V and J genes are TRBV24-1 and TRBJ2-1, with D possibly matching TRBD1 (6 bases). This sequence was found in a woman in her 70s with COVID-19, enrolled during active disease. The CDR3 loop is CATSDATGSGSYNEQFF. CDR3 coding DNA: TGTGCCACCAGTGACGCTACAGGGTCCGGCTCCTACAATGAGCAGTTCTTC.